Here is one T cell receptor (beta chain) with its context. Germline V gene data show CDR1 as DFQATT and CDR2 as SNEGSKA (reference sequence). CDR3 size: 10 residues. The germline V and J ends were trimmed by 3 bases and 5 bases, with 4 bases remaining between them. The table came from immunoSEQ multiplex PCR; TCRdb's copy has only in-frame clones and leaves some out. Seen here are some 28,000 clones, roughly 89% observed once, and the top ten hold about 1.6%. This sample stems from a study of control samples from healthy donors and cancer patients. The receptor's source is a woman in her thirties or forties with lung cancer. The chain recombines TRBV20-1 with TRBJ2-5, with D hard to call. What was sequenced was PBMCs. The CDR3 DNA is TGCAGTGCTAGCTGGGAGACCCAGTACTTC. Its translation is CSASWETQYF.